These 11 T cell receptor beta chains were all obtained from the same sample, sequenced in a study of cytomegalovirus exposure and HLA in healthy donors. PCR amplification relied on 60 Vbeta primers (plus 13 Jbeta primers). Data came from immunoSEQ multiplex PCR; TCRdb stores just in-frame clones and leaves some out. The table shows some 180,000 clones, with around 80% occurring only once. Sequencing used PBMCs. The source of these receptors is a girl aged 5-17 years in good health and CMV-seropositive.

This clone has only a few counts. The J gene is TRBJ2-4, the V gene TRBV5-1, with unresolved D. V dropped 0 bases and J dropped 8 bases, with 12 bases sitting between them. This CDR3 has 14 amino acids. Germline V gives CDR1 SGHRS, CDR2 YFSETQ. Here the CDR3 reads CASSLGQVDYIQYF. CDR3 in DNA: TGCGCCAGCAGCTTGGGTCAGGTTGATTACATTCAGTACTTC.

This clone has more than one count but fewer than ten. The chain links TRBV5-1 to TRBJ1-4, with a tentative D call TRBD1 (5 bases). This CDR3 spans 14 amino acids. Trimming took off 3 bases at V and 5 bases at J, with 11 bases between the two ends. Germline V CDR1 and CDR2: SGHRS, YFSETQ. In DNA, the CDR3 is TGCGCCAGCAGCTCCGCTCGACAGAATGAAAAACTGTTTTTT. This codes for CASSSARQNEKLFF. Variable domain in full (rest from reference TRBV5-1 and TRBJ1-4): KAGVTQTPRYLIKTRGQQVTLSCSPISGHRSVSWYQQTPGQGLQFLFEYFSETQRNKGNFPGRFSGRQFSNSRSEMNVSTLELGDSALYLCASSSARQNEKLFFGSGTQLSVL.

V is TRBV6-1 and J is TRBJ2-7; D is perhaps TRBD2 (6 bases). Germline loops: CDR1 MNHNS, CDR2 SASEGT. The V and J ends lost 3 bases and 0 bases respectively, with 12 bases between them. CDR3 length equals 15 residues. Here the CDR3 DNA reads TGTGCCAGCAGTGATCAGGCGGGGAGCTCCTACGAGCAGTACTTC. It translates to CASSDQAGSSYEQYF.

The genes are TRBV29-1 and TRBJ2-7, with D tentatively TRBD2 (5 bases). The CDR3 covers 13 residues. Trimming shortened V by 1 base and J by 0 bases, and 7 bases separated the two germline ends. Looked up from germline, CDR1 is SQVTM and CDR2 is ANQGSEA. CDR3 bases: TGCAGCGTTGAAGGGACTTACTCCTACGAGCAGTACTTC. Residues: CSVEGTYSYEQYF.

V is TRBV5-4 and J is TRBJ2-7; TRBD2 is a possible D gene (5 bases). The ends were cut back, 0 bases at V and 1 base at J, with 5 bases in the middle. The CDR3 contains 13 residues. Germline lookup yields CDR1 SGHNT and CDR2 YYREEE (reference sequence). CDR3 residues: CASSLERSYEQYF. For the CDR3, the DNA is TGTGCCAGCAGCTTGGAGCGGTCCTACGAGCAGTACTTC.

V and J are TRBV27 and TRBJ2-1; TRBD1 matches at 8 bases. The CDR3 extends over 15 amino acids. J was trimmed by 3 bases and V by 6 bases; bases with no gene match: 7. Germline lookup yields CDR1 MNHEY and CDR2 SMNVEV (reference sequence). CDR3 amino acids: CASRIDRGYYNEQFF. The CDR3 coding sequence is TGTGCCAGCAGGATAGACAGGGGCTACTACAATGAGCAGTTCTTC.

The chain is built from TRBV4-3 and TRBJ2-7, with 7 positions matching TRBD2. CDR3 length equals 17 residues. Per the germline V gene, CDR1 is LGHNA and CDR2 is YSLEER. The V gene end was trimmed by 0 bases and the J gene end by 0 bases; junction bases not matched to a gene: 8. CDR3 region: CASSQEVGGSFSYEQYF. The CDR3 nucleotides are TGCGCCAGCAGCCAAGAGGTCGGCGGGAGCTTCTCCTACGAGCAGTACTTC.

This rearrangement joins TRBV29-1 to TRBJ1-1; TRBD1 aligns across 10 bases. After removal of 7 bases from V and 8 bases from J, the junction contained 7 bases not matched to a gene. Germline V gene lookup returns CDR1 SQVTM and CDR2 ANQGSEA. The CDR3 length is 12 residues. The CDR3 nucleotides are TGCAGCGGACGACAGGGGGCCGCGGAAGCTTTCTTT. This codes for CSGRQGAAEAFF.

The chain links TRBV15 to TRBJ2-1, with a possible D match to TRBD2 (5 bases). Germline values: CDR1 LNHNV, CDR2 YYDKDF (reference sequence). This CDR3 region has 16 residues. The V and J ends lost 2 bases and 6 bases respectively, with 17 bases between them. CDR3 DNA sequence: TGTGCCACCAGCAGACCTAAGGGTAGCGCTGGCAATGAGCAGTTCTTC. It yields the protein CATSRPKGSAGNEQFF.

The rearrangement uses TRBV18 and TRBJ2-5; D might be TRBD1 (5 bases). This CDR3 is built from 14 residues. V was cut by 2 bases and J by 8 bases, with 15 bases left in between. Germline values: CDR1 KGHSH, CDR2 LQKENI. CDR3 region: CASSPTSGLETQYF. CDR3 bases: TGTGCCAGCTCACCAACTTCAGGGTTGGAAACCCAGTACTTC.

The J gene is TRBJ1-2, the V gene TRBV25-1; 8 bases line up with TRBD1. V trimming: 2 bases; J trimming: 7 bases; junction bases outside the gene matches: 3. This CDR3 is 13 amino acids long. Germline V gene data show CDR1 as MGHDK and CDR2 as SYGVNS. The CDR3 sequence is CASSEGDRGGYTF. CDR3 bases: TGTGCCAGCAGTGAAGGCGACAGGGGTGGCTACACCTTC.